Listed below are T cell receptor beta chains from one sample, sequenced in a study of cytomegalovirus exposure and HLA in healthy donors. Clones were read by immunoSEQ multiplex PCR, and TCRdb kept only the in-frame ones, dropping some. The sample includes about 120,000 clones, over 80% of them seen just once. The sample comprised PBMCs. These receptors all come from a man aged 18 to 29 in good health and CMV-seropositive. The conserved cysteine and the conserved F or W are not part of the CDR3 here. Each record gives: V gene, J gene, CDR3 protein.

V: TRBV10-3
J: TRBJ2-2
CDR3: AISEPGLAGPRVPGELF

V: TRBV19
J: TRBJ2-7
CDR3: ASSMGGGRTSSNYEQY

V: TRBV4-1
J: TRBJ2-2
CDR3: ASSLGQGVSGELF

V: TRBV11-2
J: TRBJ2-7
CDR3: ASSWSQADEQY

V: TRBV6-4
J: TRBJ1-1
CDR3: ASSSSGTGGRTEAF

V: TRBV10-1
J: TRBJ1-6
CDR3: ASSESTPTGDNSPLH

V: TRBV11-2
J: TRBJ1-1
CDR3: ASRPSAGGQNTEAF

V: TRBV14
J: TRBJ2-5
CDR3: ASSYQGAGKTQY

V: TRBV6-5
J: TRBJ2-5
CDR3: ASSYSRANQETQY

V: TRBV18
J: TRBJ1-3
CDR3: ASSPGDRVLVGNTIY

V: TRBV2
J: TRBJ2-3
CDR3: ANLGTSGPKAPSTDTQY

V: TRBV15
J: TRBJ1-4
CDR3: ATDEGDEKLF

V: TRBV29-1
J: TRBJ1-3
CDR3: SAKYQGAGSGNTIY

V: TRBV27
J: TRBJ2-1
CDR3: ASSLESEQF

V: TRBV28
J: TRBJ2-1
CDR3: ASSTTGNEQF

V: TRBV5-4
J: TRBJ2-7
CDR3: ASSLLADRYYEQY

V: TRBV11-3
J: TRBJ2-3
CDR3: ASSRLAGADTQY

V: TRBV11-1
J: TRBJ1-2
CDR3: ASSRGADREFGYT

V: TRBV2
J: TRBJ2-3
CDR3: ASSEMYRGDTQY

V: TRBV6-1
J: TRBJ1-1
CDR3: ASSGLINTEAF

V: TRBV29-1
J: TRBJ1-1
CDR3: SVEAMNTEAF

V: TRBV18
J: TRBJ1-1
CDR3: ASSPQEAVNTEAF

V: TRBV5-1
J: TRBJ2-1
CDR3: ASSDGLAGLNEQF

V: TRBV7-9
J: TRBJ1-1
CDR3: ASSAAGGSWTEAF

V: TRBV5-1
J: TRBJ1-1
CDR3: ASSLGTANTEAF

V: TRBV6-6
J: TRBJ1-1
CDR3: ASRWRDDTEAF

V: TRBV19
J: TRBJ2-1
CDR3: TSGDTNEQF

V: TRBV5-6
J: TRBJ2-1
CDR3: ASSFGSGNAYNEQF

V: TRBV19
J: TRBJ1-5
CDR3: ASSHRGDQPQH

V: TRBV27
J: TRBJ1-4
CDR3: ASSLATGEDMF

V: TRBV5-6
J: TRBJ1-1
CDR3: ASSGGTDMGATEAF

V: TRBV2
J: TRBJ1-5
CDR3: ASNYGGQGNQPQH

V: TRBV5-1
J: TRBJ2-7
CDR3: ASSLGTGGEQY

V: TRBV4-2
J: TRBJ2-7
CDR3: ASSQEGTSGGVSYEQY

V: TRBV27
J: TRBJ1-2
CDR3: ASGFAGGNYGYT

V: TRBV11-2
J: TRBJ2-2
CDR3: ASSLSQVVGELF

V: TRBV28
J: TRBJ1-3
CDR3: ASSSRGTGERNTIY

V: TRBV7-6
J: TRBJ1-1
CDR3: ASSLDRDGVGLNTEAF

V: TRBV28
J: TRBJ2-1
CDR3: ASSFRGTTNNEQF